This entry lists 11 T cell receptor beta chains sequenced from one sample in a study of tumour-infiltrating T cells in Burkitt lymphoma. Some clones are missing from TCRdb's copy, which holds only in-frame ones; the method was immunoSEQ multiplex PCR. The sample gives 1,500 to 2,000 clones, almost 70% of which show up once; around 40% is in the top ten. Sequences were obtained from tumor tissue. Every receptor here comes from a human donor with diffuse large B-cell lymphoma.

The V call is TRBV10-3, the J call TRBJ1-2; the D gene is possibly TRBD1 (6 bases). The CDR3 spans 12 residues. CDR1 and CDR2 from the germline V gene are ENHRY and SYGVKD. Deletions cut 8 bases from V and 8 bases from J, with 15 bases between. CDR3 region: CAIGETGSGYTF. The CDR3 region has the DNA TGTGCCATCGGGGAAACAGGGAGCGGCTACACCTTC.

The rearrangement links TRBV11-3 to TRBJ2-3; D remains unclear. Trimming pared 1 base from V and 2 bases from J, leaving 7 bases between. Per the germline V gene, CDR1 is SGHNT and CDR2 is YENEEA. CDR3 size: 14 residues. The CDR3 region is CASSLGPATDTQYF. The CDR3 DNA sequence: TGTGCCAGCAGCTTAGGGCCAGCCACAGATACGCAGTATTTT.

This rearrangement joins TRBV18 to TRBJ1-1; 8 bases agree with TRBD1. The germline V gene has CDR1 KGHSH and CDR2 LQKENI. The length of the CDR3 is 12 residues. Trimming at V came to 4 bases and at J to 8 bases, leaving 3 bases not matched to a gene. CDR3 loop: CASSRGQGEAFF. CDR3 sequence (DNA): TGTGCCAGCTCACGTGGACAGGGCGAAGCTTTCTTT.

By share, this clone counts as large. The identical CDR3 is also encoded by other nucleotide sequences in the sample. This rearrangement joins TRBV2 to TRBJ2-4; D unresolved. From germline, CDR1 is SNHLY and CDR2 FYNNEI. With 5 bases removed from V and 1 base from J, the gap between germline ends came to 12 bases. The CDR3 loop spans 15 amino acids. CDR3 bases: TGTGCCAGCAGTCTGGACGGCAGGGCCAAAAACATTCAGTACTTC. Translated, it gives CASSLDGRAKNIQYF.

This chain uses TRBV19 with TRBJ2-6; D gene uncertain. V lost 5 bases and J 2 bases, leaving 10 bases between the germline ends. The CDR3 contains 15 residues. Germline CDR1 reads LNHDA; CDR2 reads SQIVND (reference sequence). CDR3 region: CASSWWVPGANVLTF. CDR3 DNA sequence: TGTGCCAGTAGTTGGTGGGTTCCTGGGGCCAACGTCCTGACTTTC.

This clone was detected only once. V usage is TRBV7-9 and J usage is TRBJ1-1; 7 nucleotides align to TRBD1. From germline, CDR1 is SEHNR and CDR2 FQNEAQ (reference sequence). There are 15 residues in the CDR3. V shed 5 bases, J shed 1 base, and the junction held 7 bases outside the gene matches. The CDR3 spells CASSPDRDRNTEAFF. CDR3 nucleotides: TGTGCCAGCAGCCCTGACCGGGACAGGAACACTGAAGCTTTCTTT.

This chain joins TRBV5-1 and TRBJ1-2; D possibly corresponds to TRBD1 (5 bases). The ends were cut back, 1 base at V and 4 bases at J, with 11 bases in the middle. This CDR3 has 14 amino acids. Germline assignment: CDR1 SGHRS and CDR2 YFSETQ. The DNA of the CDR3 is TGCGCCAGCAGCTTGAGGCAGGGCGGCTATGGCTACACCTTC. The encoded protein is CASSLRQGGYGYTF.

This clone was seen more than once but under ten times. The J gene is TRBJ2-2, the V gene TRBV4-1, with D uncertain. Trimming removed 1 base at V and 5 bases at J, with 2 bases between. The V gene's germline CDR1 is MGHRA and CDR2 YSYEKL. The CDR3 consists of 12 residues. In nucleotides, the CDR3 is TGCGCCAGCAGCCAAGGGACCGGGGAGCTGTTTTTT. As protein: CASSQGTGELFF.

The genes are TRBV10-3 and TRBJ1-1; D not certain. The length of the CDR3 is 14 residues. Per germline, CDR1 ENHRY and CDR2 SYGVKD. Trimming removed 0 bases at V and 4 bases at J, with 9 bases between. Written as DNA, the CDR3 is TGTGCCATCAGTGAGTCGTACTTAGGCACTGAAGCTTTCTTT. Translated, it gives CAISESYLGTEAFF.

This clone was seen a handful of times. The V gene is TRBV7-9, the J gene TRBJ1-1; TRBD1 might be the D (5 bases). Trimming removed 4 bases at V and 4 bases at J, with 19 bases between. The CDR3 has 16 amino acids. Germline CDR1 reads SEHNR; CDR2 reads FQNEAQ (reference sequence). The CDR3 is CASSSPPGTEATEAFF. CDR3 sequence (DNA): TGTGCCAGCAGCTCACCCCCAGGGACGGAGGCCACTGAAGCTTTCTTT.

The chain recombines TRBV18 with TRBJ1-1; 9 bases agree with TRBD1. The CDR3 consists of 15 residues. With V trimmed by 5 bases and J by 4 bases, 8 bases remained unmatched. Germline V gene data show CDR1 as KGHSH and CDR2 as LQKENI. The chain's CDR3 is CASSVRQGESTEAFF. CDR3 DNA sequence: TGTGCCAGCTCAGTACGACAGGGGGAGAGCACTGAAGCTTTCTTT. The complete variable domain, with remaining parts taken from reference TRBV18 and TRBJ1-1, reads NAGVMQNPRHLVRRRGQEARLRCSPMKGHSHVYWYRQLPEEGLKFMVYLQKENIIDESGMPKERFSAEFPKEGPSILRIQQVVRGDSAAYFCASSVRQGESTEAFFGQGTRLTVV.